This record concerns one T cell receptor (beta chain) sequence. This clone showed up just once. The clone's antigen remains unknown. The sample holds no much larger clone one base away, and base qualities are not on file. The CDR3 regions of human TCRbeta chains were subjected to immunosequencing. On the study's bioinformatics: Repertoire TCRs were matched against a reference library of SARS-CoV-2-specific TCRs generated with the MIRA antigen-specificity platform. Breadth was defined as the fraction of unique TCRs that were SARS-CoV-2-associated, and depth was defined as the fraction of total T cells that were SARS-CoV-2-associated. Using the MIRA data, each spike-specific TCR was mapped to the spike region that the TCR reacts to and placed in a CD4 or CD8 class. Log10-transformed breadth and depth values were compared by one-way ANOVA with Sidak's multiple comparisons tests. TCRdb stores this immuneACCESS table with in-frame sequences only. Part of the clones is absent; in the studies checked, under half of the shortfall reflects unresolved V genes, and no reason is known for the rest. The V and J calls and clone size are taken from that table; D and trimming were inferred from the DNA. The sample has around 150,000 clones on record, 75% to 90% of them singletons. The top ten hold over 3.5% of the sample.

This specimen's time point label, interpreted: baseline before first vaccination. Samples from vaccinated people were obtained from the UK trials COV001 and COV002, which included a single-blind randomized controlled phase 2/3 trial of AZD1222 (ChAdOx1 nCoV-19) in healthy adults. For TCRbeta chain sequencing, PBMC samples were collected from trial participants at day 0 and at day 28 after the second dose. The germline V end is reduced by 3 bases and the J end by 6 bases; junction bases left unmatched: 16. Via the germline V gene, CDR1 is SGHRS and CDR2 YFSETQ. The cysteine opens and the phenylalanine closes a CDR3 of 18 amino acids. Only the CDR3 DNA is retained, 54 bases long and in frame from the first base. This entry is derived from a study of T cell responses to AZD1222 COVID-19 vaccine (TCRdb year 2021). At the level of the whole study: Because spike-specific TCR depth and breadth did not differ between the two schedules, AZD1222 recipients who got a second dose at roughly 4 weeks were pooled with those who got a second dose at roughly 12 weeks. Enrollment into the trials was organized by age into subgroups of 18-55, 56-69 and 70-plus years, and those subgroups contained approximately 150, 30 and 60 TCR-sequenced participants, respectively. TCR sequencing was performed for fewer than 250 trial participants, of whom about 200 were given two doses of AZD1222 and about 25 were given two doses of MenACWY control vaccine.

Overall study results and their limits: Reportedly, almost half of the unique spike-specific TCRs recognized epitopes lying outside the regions that are mutated in the B.1.351 and B.1.1.7 variants. In the small 56-69-year group, the increase in depth fell short of significance, most likely because of low power. Participants were mostly white British and included more females than males, and it was suggested by the authors that clonal diversity may have been underestimated. Because no samples from the day 14 peak response were available, repertoires could be characterized only after the peak T cell response. Vaccine-associated CD4 TCRs spanned the whole spike protein, with dominant responses in regions 160-218 and 743-854. After two AZD1222 doses, both the breadth and the depth of spike-specific TCRs were significantly higher than at day 0 and than in MenACWY recipients. Only a handful of AZD1222 recipients were SARS-CoV-2 seropositive at baseline, limiting conclusions about previously exposed vaccinees.

The TCR originated in an adult in good health. This sequence uses TRBV5-1 and TRBJ1-2; the central 11 bases match TRBD1. The sample consisted of peripheral blood, taken on day 0 of AZD1222 vaccination. This receptor carries the CDR3 CASSSPIRTGGGRDGYTF. The DNA sequence is given as TGCGCCAGCAGCTCGCCGATAAGGACAGGGGGCGGACGGGATGGCTACACCTTC. The variable domain in full, with residues beyond the CDR3 obtained from the reference TRBV5-1 and TRBJ1-2 genes, is KAGVTQTPRYLIKTRGQQVTLSCSPISGHRSVSWYQQTPGQGLQFLFEYFSETQRNKGNFPGRFSGRQFSNSRSEMNVSTLELGDSALYLCASSSPIRTGGGRDGYTFGSGTRLTVV.